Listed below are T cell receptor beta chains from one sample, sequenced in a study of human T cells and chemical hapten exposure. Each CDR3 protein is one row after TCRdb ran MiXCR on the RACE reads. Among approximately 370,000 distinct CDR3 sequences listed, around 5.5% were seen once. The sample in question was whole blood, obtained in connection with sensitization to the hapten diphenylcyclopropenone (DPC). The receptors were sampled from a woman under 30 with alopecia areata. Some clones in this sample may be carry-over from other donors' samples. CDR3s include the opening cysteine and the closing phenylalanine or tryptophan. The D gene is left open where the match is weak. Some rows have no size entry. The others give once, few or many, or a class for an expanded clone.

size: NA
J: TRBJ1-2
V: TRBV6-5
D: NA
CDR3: CASSYNTGYGYTF
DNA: TGTGCCAGCAGTTACAACACGGGCTATGGCTACACCTTC

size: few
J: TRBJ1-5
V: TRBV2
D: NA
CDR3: CASSEERLTNQPQHF
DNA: TGTGCCAGCAGTGAAGAACGGCTGACCAATCAGCCCCAGCATTTT

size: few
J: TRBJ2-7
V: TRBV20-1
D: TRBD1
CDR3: CSASPIGQGAYYEQYF
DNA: TGCAGTGCTAGCCCCATCGGCCAGGGGGCCTACTACGAGCAGTACTTC

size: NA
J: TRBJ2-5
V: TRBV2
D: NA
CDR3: CASRNGGLETQYF
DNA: TGTGCCAGCAGGAACGGGGGTCTGGAGACCCAGTACTTC

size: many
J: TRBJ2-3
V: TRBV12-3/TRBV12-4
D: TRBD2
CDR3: CASSSGLAGLTDTQYF
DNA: TGTGCCAGCAGTTCTGGACTAGCGGGGTTAACAGATACGCAGTATTTT

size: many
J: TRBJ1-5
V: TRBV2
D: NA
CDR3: CASSEGANQPQHF
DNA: TGTGCCAGCAGTGAGGGGGCAAATCAGCCCCAGCATTTT

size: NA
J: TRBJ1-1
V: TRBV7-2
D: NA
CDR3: CASSPFGEAFF
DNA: TGTGCCAGCAGCCCTTTCGGTGAAGCTTTCTTT

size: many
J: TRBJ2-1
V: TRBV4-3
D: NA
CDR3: CASSQRNEHLDYNEQFF
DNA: TGCGCCAGCAGCCAAAGGAATGAGCACCTCGACTACAATGAGCAGTTCTTC

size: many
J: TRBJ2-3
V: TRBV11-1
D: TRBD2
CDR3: CASSPTWGGLAEPRTGTDTQYF
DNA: TGTGCCAGCAGCCCCACCTGGGGGGGACTAGCGGAGCCCCGGACGGGCACAGATACGCAGTATTTT

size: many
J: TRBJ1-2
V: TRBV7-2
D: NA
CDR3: CASSLALGDYGYTF
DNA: TGTGCCAGCAGCTTAGCGCTGGGCGACTATGGCTACACCTTC

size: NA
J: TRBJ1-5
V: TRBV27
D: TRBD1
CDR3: CASSLMGDSLAGQPQHF
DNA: TGTGCCAGCAGTTTAATGGGGGACAGCTTAGCCGGACAGCCCCAGCATTTT

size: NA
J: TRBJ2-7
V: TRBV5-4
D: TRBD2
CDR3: CASSSLAGGPYEQYF
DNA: TGTGCCAGCAGTTCTCTAGCGGGGGGCCCCTACGAGCAGTACTTC

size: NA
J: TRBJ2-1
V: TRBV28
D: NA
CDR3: CASSRGSYNEQFF
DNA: TGTGCCTCCTCCCGGGGCTCCTACAATGAGCAGTTCTTC

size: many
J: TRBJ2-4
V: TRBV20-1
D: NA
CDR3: CSAWKDTTKNIQYF
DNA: TGCAGTGCTTGGAAGGACACCACCAAAAACATTCAGTACTTC

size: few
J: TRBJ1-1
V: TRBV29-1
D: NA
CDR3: CSVEDQEGSEAFF
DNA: TGCAGCGTTGAAGATCAGGAAGGGTCTGAAGCTTTCTTT

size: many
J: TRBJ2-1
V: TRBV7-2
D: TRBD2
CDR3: CASSPRGGALTNEQFF
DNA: TGTGCCAGCAGCCCCCGCGGGGGGGCTCTGACAAATGAGCAGTTCTTC

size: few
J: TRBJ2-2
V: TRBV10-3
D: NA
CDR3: CAIKSSDTGELFF
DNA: TGTGCCATCAAGTCCAGTGACACCGGGGAGCTGTTTTTT

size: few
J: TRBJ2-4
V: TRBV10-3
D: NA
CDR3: CAISESWGAMDIQYF
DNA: TGTGCCATCAGTGAGTCCTGGGGGGCCATGGACATTCAGTACTTC

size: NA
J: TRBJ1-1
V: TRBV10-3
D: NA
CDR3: CAISAGGLNTEAFF
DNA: TGTGCCATCAGTGCCGGGGGGTTGAACACTGAAGCTTTCTTT

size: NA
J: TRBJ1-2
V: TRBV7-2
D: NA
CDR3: CASSLTISNYGYTF
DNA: TGTGCCAGCAGCCTAACCATTTCTAACTATGGCTACACCTTC

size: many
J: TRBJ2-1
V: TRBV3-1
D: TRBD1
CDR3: CASSQAGQDIFYNEQFF
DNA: TGTGCCAGCAGCCAAGCCGGACAGGACATTTTCTACAATGAGCAGTTCTTC

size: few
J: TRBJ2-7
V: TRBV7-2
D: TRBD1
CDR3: CASSPTGQGREQYF
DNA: TGTGCCAGCAGCCCCACGGGACAGGGGAGAGAGCAGTACTTC

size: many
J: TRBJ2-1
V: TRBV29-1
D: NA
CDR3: CSLSIDRDAIYNEQFF
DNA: TGCAGCCTATCAATCGACCGGGACGCTATTTACAATGAGCAGTTCTTC

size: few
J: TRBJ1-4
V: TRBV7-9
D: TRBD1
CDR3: CASSFRGGLDEKLFF
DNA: TGTGCCAGCAGCTTTAGAGGGGGCCTGGATGAAAAACTGTTTTTT